This T cell receptor (beta chain) derives from a study of blood T cell repertoires in COVID-19. Study-level background: There were acute and convalescent COVID-19 samples, and they came from the United States, Italy and Spain.

Trimming removed 4 bases at V and 2 bases at J, with 5 bases between. This CDR3 region has 11 residues. From germline, CDR1 is DFQATT and CDR2 SNEGSKA (reference sequence). Source study methods: Using reference gene primer amplification, nucleated cell counts were estimated. The table came from immunoSEQ multiplex PCR; TCRdb's copy has only in-frame clones and leaves some out. V and J calls and clone size come straight from that table; D and trimming were deduced from the DNA. The profile covers about 180,000 clones, with roughly 86% appearing a single time and about 9.7% taken by the ten largest. Participants' own reports of clinical history determined their cohort assignment. Donors of Cohort 3 who recovered were those that had two negative PCRs, clearance, or symptom resolution.

Sequenced input: PBMCs or T cells enriched from blood (not recorded which). This clonotype originated in a woman in her 30s who had recovered from COVID-19. V is TRBV20-1 and J is TRBJ2-5; unclear D gene. CDR3 DNA sequence: TGCAGTGCTATAAAACAAGAGACCCAGTACTTC. It specifies CSAIKQETQYF.